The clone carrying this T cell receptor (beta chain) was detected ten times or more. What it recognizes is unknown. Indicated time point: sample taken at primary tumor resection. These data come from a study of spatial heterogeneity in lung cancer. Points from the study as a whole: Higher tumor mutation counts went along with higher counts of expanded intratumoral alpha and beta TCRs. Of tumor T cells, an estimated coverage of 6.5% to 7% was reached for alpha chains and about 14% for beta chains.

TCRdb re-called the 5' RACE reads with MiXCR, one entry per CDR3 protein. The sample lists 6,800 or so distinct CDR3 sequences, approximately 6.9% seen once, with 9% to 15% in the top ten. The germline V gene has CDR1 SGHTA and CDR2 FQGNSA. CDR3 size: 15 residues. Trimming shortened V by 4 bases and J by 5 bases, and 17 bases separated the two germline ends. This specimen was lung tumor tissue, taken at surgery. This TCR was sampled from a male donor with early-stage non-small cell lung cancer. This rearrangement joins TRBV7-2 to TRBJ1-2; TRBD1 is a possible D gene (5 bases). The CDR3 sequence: CASSSRGVSPYGYTF. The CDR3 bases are TGTGCCAGCAGCTCGCGGGGGGTTAGTCCTTATGGCTACACCTTC.